The next 8 T cell receptor beta chains were all read from a single sample in a study of T cell responses to AZD1222 COVID-19 vaccine. Sequencing used immunoSEQ multiplex PCR; TCRdb keeps in-frame clones, though not all of them. The table records fewer than 120,000 clones, about nine tenths of them present only once. The sequences come from peripheral blood, collected 28 days after the second AZD1222 dose. The receptors derive from an adult who received the AZD1222 COVID-19 vaccine.

The chain joins TRBV27 to TRBJ1-5, with 7 bases matching TRBD1. Per the germline V gene, CDR1 is MNHEY and CDR2 is SMNVEV (reference sequence). The CDR3 runs 15 residues. Trimming took 3 bases from V and 9 from J; bases not matched to a gene: 11. CDR3 region: CASSFNRQGSLPQHF. CDR3 bases: TGTGCCAGCAGTTTTAACCGACAGGGAAGCTTGCCCCAGCATTTT.

This chain joins TRBV7-2 and TRBJ2-3; TRBD2 agrees at 7 bases. Germline CDR1 SGHTA, CDR2 FQGNSA. V was pared by 4 bases and J by 9 bases, with 13 bases of the junction left unmatched. This CDR3 is built from 15 residues. CDR3 coding DNA: TGTGCCAGCAGCTCCATTGGAGCGGGGCTCCGAACGCAGTATTTT. Protein product: CASSSIGAGLRTQYF.

The chain carries TRBV28 and TRBJ1-4; D is perhaps TRBD1 (6 bases). The CDR3 is made up of 12 amino acids. Germline values: CDR1 MDHEN, CDR2 SYDVKM. Trimming cost V 5 bases and J 10 bases, with 11 bases left between them. CDR3 region: CASSEGGGKLFF. The CDR3 DNA reads as TGTGCCAGCAGTGAGGGGGGGGGAAAACTGTTTTTT. Full variable domain (remainder filled in from reference TRBV28 and TRBJ1-4): DVKVTQSSRYLVKRTGEKVFLECVQDMDHENMFWYRQDPGLGLRLIYFSYDVKMKEKGDIPEGYSVSREKKERFSLILESASTNQTSMYLCASSEGGGKLFFGSGTQLSVL.

The sample holds one count of this clone. V is TRBV28 and J is TRBJ1-2; maybe TRBD1 (5 bases). Germline CDR1 reads MDHEN; CDR2 reads SYDVKM. This CDR3 spans 10 amino acids. V lost 6 bases and J lost 7, with 6 bases in between. CDR3: CASRGGGYTF. The CDR3 coding sequence is TGTGCCAGCAGGGGGGGTGGCTACACCTTC.

This clone has more than one count but fewer than ten. DNA for the CDR3: TGTGCCAGCAGTGAAGGGACAGGGAAAGATACGCAGTATTTT. It is translated as CASSEGTGKDTQYF. The chain joins TRBV6-4 to TRBJ2-3; 9 bases map to TRBD1. The germline CDR1 and CDR2 sequences are MRHNA and SNTAGT. The ends lost 3 bases at V and 5 bases at J; junction bases unmatched: 3. This CDR3 region has 14 residues.

The table lists this clone with a count of one. This rearrangement joins TRBV4-3 to TRBJ1-1; D perhaps matches TRBD1 (5 bases). The CDR3 consists of 14 residues. V lost 3 bases to trimming and J lost 5 bases, with 13 bases between them. Germline V gene data show CDR1 as LGHNA and CDR2 as YSLEER. CDR3 nucleotide sequence: TGCGCCAGCAGCCAGGGGGAGCGGAGGACTGAAGCTTTCTTT. Its translation is CASSQGERRTEAFF.

This rearrangement joins TRBV5-6 to TRBJ1-5; TRBD1 agrees at 8 bases. This CDR3 is 15 amino acids long. The J segment lost 4 bases and the V segment lost 3 bases, leaving 6 bases of the junction unmatched. Germline V lookup: CDR1 SGHDT, CDR2 YYEEEE. The CDR3 sequence: CASSYQGAGNQPQHF. The CDR3 nucleotides read TGTGCCAGCAGCTACCAGGGGGCTGGTAATCAGCCCCAGCATTTT.

V usage is TRBV7-2 and J usage is TRBJ2-3, with 8 nucleotides matching TRBD2. The CDR3 has 18 amino acids. V was pared by 0 bases and J by 6 bases, with 14 bases of the junction left unmatched. The germline CDR1 and CDR2 sequences are SGHTA and FQGNSA. Written as DNA, the CDR3 is TGTGCCAGCAGCTTAGCGTCTAGCACGGGGGGGCGCAGGGATACGCAGTATTTT. This codes for CASSLASSTGGRRDTQYF.